The source of this TCR beta chain is a study of T cell responses to AZD1222 COVID-19 vaccine. General study findings and limits: Spike-specific TCRs gained breadth and depth after people received two AZD1222 doses. White British donors predominated, females outnumbered males, and clonal diversity was possibly underestimated. Regions left unmutated in variants are reportedly the target of nearly half of spike-specific TCRs. Researchers report vaccine-associated CD4 TCRs spanning spike, with dominance at 160-218 and 743-854.

CDR3 size: 14 residues. In germline, CDR1 is LNHDA, CDR2 SQIVND (reference sequence). Trimming took off 4 bases at V and 0 bases at J, with 7 bases between the two ends. Repertoires were generated with immunoSEQ multiplex PCR, while TCRdb's copy carries only in-frame clones and drops some. There are about 110,000 clones in the sample; 88% occur only once, and 1.6% lies in the top ten. This clone appeared a few times. Its antigen is currently unknown. The sample was peripheral blood, taken on day 0 of AZD1222 vaccination. The chain carries TRBV19 and TRBJ2-4; D may be TRBD1 (5 bases). The TCR sequence derives from an adult in good health. CDR3 DNA sequence: TGTGCCAGTAGTACAGGGTTAGCCAAAAACATTCAGTACTTC. It translates to CASSTGLAKNIQYF.